The 12 T cell receptor beta chains given below trace back to one sample, sequenced in a study of blood T cells in healthy people across ages. A J-beta primer mix and a sample-barcoded 5' primer were used in a second PCR of about 7 to 12 cycles. MiXCR was run by TCRdb on the 5' RACE reads, yielding one entry per CDR3 protein. The sample carries hundreds of thousands of distinct CDR3 sequences, about half recorded once. The sample taken for sequencing was blood. These receptors all come from a woman aged 60-75 years in good health.

This clonotype has only a few counts. The chain uses TRBV5-1 and TRBJ2-3; weak D call: TRBD2 (5 bases). The germline gives CDR1 SGHRS, CDR2 YFSETQ. The CDR3 covers 16 residues. The V gene lost 4 bases and the J gene lost 4 bases, with 19 bases spanning the gap. DNA of the CDR3: TGCGCCAGCAGCGAAACGGGATTTTCCTCGCCAGATACGCAGTATTTT. Translating it yields CASSETGFSSPDTQYF.

This clonotype was found many times. The chain carries TRBV4-2 and TRBJ2-5, with 11 nucleotides matching TRBD2. The ends lost 4 bases at V and 1 base at J; junction bases unmatched: 8. The germline V gene has CDR1 LGHNA and CDR2 YNFKEQ. The CDR3 is made up of 17 amino acids. The CDR3 sequence: CASSLLTSGSVQETQYF. The CDR3, as DNA: TGTGCCAGCAGCCTACTCACTAGCGGGAGTGTCCAAGAGACCCAGTACTTC.

Ten or more counts support this clonotype. The genes are TRBV3-1 and TRBJ2-3; TRBD2 agrees at 12 bases. The V and J ends lost 4 bases and 2 bases, in that order; junction bases with no gene match: 4. From germline, CDR1 is LGHDT and CDR2 YNNKEL (reference sequence). The CDR3 sequence is 16 residues long. CDR3 sequence reads: CASSPLAGGYTDTQYF. CDR3 DNA sequence: TGTGCCAGCAGCCCCCTAGCGGGAGGGTACACAGATACGCAGTATTTT.

In this sample, this clonotype turned up a few times. This chain connects TRBV29-1 to TRBJ1-2; D perhaps matches TRBD1 (5 bases). Trimming cost V 7 bases and J 5 bases, with 14 bases left between them. Per germline, CDR1 SQVTM and CDR2 ANQGSEA. The CDR3 is 12 residues long. CDR3 nucleotides: TGCAGCGCCGGTCTAGGGGCGTATGGCTACACCTTC. This encodes CSAGLGAYGYTF.

This clonotype turned up a few times. The genes are TRBV15 and TRBJ2-1; 11 bases map to TRBD1. This CDR3 has 17 amino acids. Germline lookup yields CDR1 LNHNV and CDR2 YYDKDF (reference sequence). Unmatched junction bases numbered 9, after V lost 4 bases and J lost 4 bases. Here the CDR3 reads CATSTHPGTGGYNEQFF. DNA for the CDR3: TGTGCCACCAGCACCCACCCCGGGACAGGGGGATACAATGAGCAGTTCTTC.

This clonotype has only one observation. The chain uses TRBV20-1 and TRBJ1-4; a possible D gene is TRBD1 (5 bases). The CDR3 is 16 residues long. The V gene lost 0 bases and the J gene lost 7 bases, with 18 bases spanning the gap. The germline V gene has CDR1 DFQATT and CDR2 SNEGSKA (reference sequence). This chain's CDR3 is CSARDRVGGLPEKLFF. CDR3 bases: TGCAGTGCTAGAGATCGAGTTGGGGGTCTGCCTGAAAAACTGTTTTTT.

This clonotype was counted only a few times. The chain carries TRBV7-6 and TRBJ2-7; a weak D match, TRBD1 (7 bases). The CDR3 is made up of 15 amino acids. Germline V gene lookup returns CDR1 SGHVS and CDR2 FNYEAQ. The V end lost 4 bases, the J end lost 1 base, and 14 bases lay between the germline ends. The CDR3 is CASSSRQGLSYEQYF. CDR3 nucleotide sequence: TGTGCCAGCAGCTCACGACAGGGACTTTCCTACGAGCAGTACTTC. Full variable domain (rest looked up from reference TRBV7-6 and TRBJ2-7): GAGVSQSPRYKVTKRGQDVALRCDPISGHVSLYWYRQALGQGPEFLTYFNYEAQQDKSGLPNDRFSAERPEGSISTLTIQRTEQRDSAMYRCASSSRQGLSYEQYFGPGTRLTVT.

This chain connects TRBV20-1 to TRBJ2-3; 7 bases match TRBD1. The CDR3 has 14 amino acids. The germline V gene has CDR1 DFQATT and CDR2 SNEGSKA (reference sequence). The V segment lost 6 bases and the J segment 4 bases; nucleotides outside the gene matches: 10. This CDR3 is CSAATGTVSDTQYF. Here the CDR3 DNA reads TGCAGTGCCGCCACAGGGACAGTTTCAGATACGCAGTATTTT.

The CDR3 here is CASSFRIADEQYF. In DNA, the CDR3 is TGCGCCAGCAGCTTTCGGATAGCCGACGAGCAGTACTTC. The chain recombines TRBV5-1 with TRBJ2-7; D unresolved. In germline, CDR1 is SGHRS, CDR2 YFSETQ. V shed 2 bases and J shed 5 bases, with 11 bases lying between them. The CDR3 extends over 13 amino acids.

The chain links TRBV10-3 to TRBJ2-7; 7 nucleotides match TRBD2. The CDR3 has 14 residues. Germline CDR1 and CDR2: ENHRY and SYGVKD. V lost 4 bases to trimming and J lost 5 bases; unmatched junction nucleotides: 8. This CDR3 is CAISGSSGADEQYF. For the CDR3, the DNA is TGTGCCATCAGTGGTTCTAGCGGAGCCGACGAGCAGTACTTC.

Comments on this clonotype: Here the CDR3 omits its conserved ending phenylalanine or tryptophan, so a read error is the likely source. J is TRBJ2-1 and V is TRBV7-2; 9 positions match TRBD2. In germline, CDR1 is SGHTA, CDR2 FQGNSA. This CDR3 contains 15 residues. Unmatched junction bases numbered 4, after V lost 5 bases and J lost 2 bases. The CDR3 DNA follows: TGTGCCAGCAGCCACGGACTAGCGACCTACAATGAGCAGTTCCTC. Translated: CASSHGLATYNEQFL.

This rearrangement joins TRBV5-1 to TRBJ2-7; no clear D gene. The CDR3 covers 13 residues. Trimming stripped 4 bases from V and 5 bases from J, with 13 bases between. The germline CDR1 and CDR2 sequences are SGHRS and YFSETQ. The CDR3 DNA sequence: TGCGCCAGCAGCCTTACTGGCAACCACGAGCAGTACTTC. Translated: CASSLTGNHEQYF.